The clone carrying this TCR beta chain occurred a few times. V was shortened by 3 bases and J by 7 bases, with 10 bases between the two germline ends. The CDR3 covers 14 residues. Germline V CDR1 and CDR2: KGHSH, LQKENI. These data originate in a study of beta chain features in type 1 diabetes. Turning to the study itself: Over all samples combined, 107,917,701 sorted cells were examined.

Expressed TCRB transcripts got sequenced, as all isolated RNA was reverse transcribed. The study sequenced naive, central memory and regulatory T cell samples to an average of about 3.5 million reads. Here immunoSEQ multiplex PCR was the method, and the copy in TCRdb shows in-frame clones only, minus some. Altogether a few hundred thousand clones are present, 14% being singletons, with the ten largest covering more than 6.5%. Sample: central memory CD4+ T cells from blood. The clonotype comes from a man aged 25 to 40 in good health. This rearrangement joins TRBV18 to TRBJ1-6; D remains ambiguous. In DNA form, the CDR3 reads TGTGCCAGCTCACCTAAGAACAGAAATTCACCCCTCCACTTT. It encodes CASSPKNRNSPLHF.